Presented here are 11 T cell receptor beta chains from one specimen sequenced in a study of T-cell reconstitution after alpha-beta-depleted transplantation in children. Unique molecular identifiers tagged the TCRbeta library. One entry per CDR3 protein results from TCRdb running MiXCR on the PCR reads. The table has some 200,000 distinct CDR3 sequences, roughly 9.1% seen once. The sample was PBMCs, mostly from graft donor cells, taken 360 days after TCRalphabeta/CD19-depleted stem cell transplant. The receptors stem from a male patient between 2 and 10 years old who had a stem cell transplant for acute myeloid leukemia, so the T cells may come from the graft donor.

The CDR3 sequence is CASSLARAGGETQYF. The CDR3 DNA sequence: TGTGCCAGCAGTTTAGCGCGAGCAGGGGGTGAGACCCAGTACTTC. The chain carries TRBV12-3 or TRBV12-4 and TRBJ2-5, with TRBD1 matching over 7 bases. V lost 0 bases and J lost 5; bases outside the gene matches: 6. The CDR3 runs to 15 residues.

There are many counts of this clonotype. The J gene is TRBJ2-1, the V gene TRBV29-1; weak D call: TRBD2 (5 bases). This CDR3 is built from 13 residues. Germline CDR1 is SQVTM and CDR2 is ANQGSEA. V was trimmed by 7 bases and J by 4 bases, leaving 14 bases between them. CDR3 amino acids: CSASGELYNEQFF. CDR3 nucleotides: TGCAGCGCCAGCGGCGAGCTTTACAATGAGCAGTTCTTC.

This clonotype was recorded many times. The gene calls are TRBV20-1 and TRBJ2-5; D not certain. Looked up from germline, CDR1 is DFQATT and CDR2 is SNEGSKA (reference sequence). The V end lost 0 bases, the J end lost 0 bases, and 8 bases lay between the germline ends. This CDR3 has 14 residues. CDR3 sequence: CSARDPSYQETQYF. As DNA, the CDR3 is TGCAGTGCTAGAGATCCCAGTTACCAAGAGACCCAGTACTTC.

In its sample, this clonotype was seen a few times. This chain connects TRBV7-9 to TRBJ2-7; D not resolved. Per germline, CDR1 SEHNR and CDR2 FQNEAQ (reference sequence). The CDR3 is 15 amino acids. Between the trimmed V and J ends, which lost 4 bases and 3 bases, there was a span of 16 bases. DNA of the CDR3: TGTGCCAGCAGCTCCCCAGGTGGACGAAGCTACGAGCAGTACGTC. This gives the protein CASSSPGGRSYEQYV.

The rearrangement uses TRBV25-1 and TRBJ2-3, with 10 bases lining up with TRBD2. This CDR3 has 17 residues. V shed 4 bases, J shed 6 bases, and the junction held 13 bases outside the gene matches. Germline CDR1 is MGHDK and CDR2 is SYGVNS. CDR3 bases: TGTGCCAGCAGTGTCACCGGGACTAGCGCCCAGGGGGATACGCAGTATTTT. As protein: CASSVTGTSAQGDTQYF.

This clonotype was detected ten times or more. V usage is TRBV12-3 or TRBV12-4 and J usage is TRBJ2-1; 9 bases line up with TRBD1. Losses at the gene ends were 6 bases for V and 7 bases for J; bases not matched to a gene: 7. This CDR3 spans 14 amino acids. The CDR3 nucleotides read TGTGCCAGCAGGATACAGGGGGCGTTGAATGAGCAGTTCTTC. Protein product: CASRIQGALNEQFF.

This clonotype was seen ten or more times. The rearrangement joins TRBV6-5 to TRBJ2-2, with D tentatively TRBD2 (5 bases). The V end lost 2 bases, the J end lost 3 bases, and 10 bases lay between the germline ends. The germline CDR1 and CDR2 sequences are MNHEY and SVGAGI. This CDR3 has 15 residues. DNA of the CDR3: TGTGCCAGCAGTTACGGCGGAGGTCACACCGGGGAGCTGTTTTTT. This gives the protein CASSYGGGHTGELFF.

This rearrangement joins TRBV29-1 to TRBJ1-2; maybe TRBD1 (6 bases). Germline-derived CDR1 and CDR2 are SQVTM and ANQGSEA. V gave up 7 bases and J gave up 6 bases, with 18 bases separating them. There are 13 residues in the CDR3. The CDR3 here is CSAAAGGLDGYTF. The CDR3 DNA reads TGCAGCGCTGCCGCGGGGGGGCTGGATGGCTACACCTTC.

This clonotype was recorded a few times. The chain carries TRBV12-3 or TRBV12-4 and TRBJ1-1; no clear D. The V and J ends lost 0 bases and 1 base respectively, with 15 bases between them. This CDR3 is built from 17 residues. The CDR3 is CASSLAVGGRTNTEAFF. CDR3 in DNA: TGTGCCAGCAGTTTAGCGGTGGGAGGCAGGACGAACACTGAAGCTTTCTTT.

The chain employs TRBV7-6 and TRBJ2-2; 9 nucleotides align to TRBD2. The CDR3 loop spans 15 amino acids. Trimming took 3 bases from V and 4 from J; bases not matched to a gene: 3. Germline V lookup: CDR1 SGHVS, CDR2 FNYEAQ. The CDR3 reads CASSLSGRSTGELFF. Here the CDR3 DNA reads TGTGCCAGCAGCTTGAGCGGGAGGTCCACCGGGGAGCTGTTTTTT.

The V gene is TRBV5-1, the J gene TRBJ2-1; unclear D gene. CDR3 length: 13 amino acids. The germline gives CDR1 SGHRS, CDR2 YFSETQ. Trimming removed 0 bases from V and 3 bases from J, with 4 bases in between. In DNA, the CDR3 is TGCGCCAGCAGCTTGGATTACTACAATGAGCAGTTCTTC. Protein sequence: CASSLDYYNEQFF. Full variable domain (remainder filled in from reference TRBV5-1 and TRBJ2-1): KAGVTQTPRYLIKTRGQQVTLSCSPISGHRSVSWYQQTPGQGLQFLFEYFSETQRNKGNFPGRFSGRQFSNSRSEMNVSTLELGDSALYLCASSLDYYNEQFFGPGTRLTVL.